Shown below are 2 T cell receptor beta chains from a single sample sequenced in a study of PD-1 blockade in classical Hodgkin lymphoma. This table comes from immunoSEQ multiplex PCR, and its TCRdb copy is limited to in-frame clones, with some not included. The sample lists approximately 150,000 clones; about four fifths were seen once. Each and every patient relapsed after autologous stem cell transplantation, and patients got differing brentuximab vedotin exposure. Sequences were derived from peripheral blood mononuclear cells (PBMCs), sampled before the second cycle of nivolumab. These receptors all stem from a human donor with classical Hodgkin lymphoma.

This chain connects TRBV5-1 to TRBJ2-5, with 12 bases matching TRBD1. Germline-derived CDR1 and CDR2 are SGHRS and YFSETQ. CDR3 length equals 16 residues. The V gene end was trimmed by 0 bases and the J gene end by 5 bases; junction bases not matched to a gene: 5. CDR3 protein: CASSLGGQGAEETQYF. For the CDR3, the DNA is TGCGCCAGCAGCTTGGGGGGACAGGGGGCAGAGGAGACCCAGTACTTC.

V is TRBV19 and J is TRBJ2-7; possible D gene TRBD1, 6 bases. CDR3 length equals 16 residues. Trimming took off 0 bases at V and 3 bases at J, with 15 bases between the two ends. CDR1 is LNHDA, CDR2 SQIVND, per germline (reference sequence). For the CDR3, the DNA is TGTGCCAGTAGTATAGATCGCGTGGGGGCCGTCTACGAGCAGTACTTC. Encoded protein: CASSIDRVGAVYEQYF.